This T cell receptor (beta chain) was documented in a study of blood T cell repertoires in COVID-19. For the study at large: Sites in the United States, Italy and Spain provided acute and convalescent COVID-19 samples.

The repertoire was sequenced with immunoSEQ multiplex PCR; TCRdb's copy has only in-frame clones and lacks some. This table has about 240,000 clones, approximately 78% appearing once. CDR3 length: 16 amino acids. Trimming shortened V by 2 bases and J by 5 bases, and 18 bases separated the two germline ends. Germline V gene sequence: CDR1 LNHDA, CDR2 SQIVND (reference sequence). The sequence derives from an elderly woman with COVID-19, enrolled during active disease. The sample comprised peripheral blood. The rearrangement uses TRBV19 and TRBJ1-2, with a tentative D call TRBD1 (6 bases). CDR3 nucleotides: TGTGCCAGTAGTATATCCGGGACACGGCAAGTTTATGGCTACACCTTC. Its translation: CASSISGTRQVYGYTF. Combining the CDR3 with reference TRBV19 and TRBJ1-2 gives the whole variable domain DGGITQSPKYLFRKEGQNVTLSCEQNLNHDAMYWYRQDPGQGLRLIYYSQIVNDFQKGDIAEGYSVSREKKESFPLTVTSAQKNPTAFYLCASSISGTRQVYGYTFGSGTRLTVV.